Presented here are 11 T cell receptor beta chains from one specimen sequenced in a study of siplizumab effects on memory and regulatory T cells. The method was immunoSEQ multiplex PCR; TCRdb's version includes in-frame clones alone and lacks a portion of them. The repertoire holds some 73,000 clones, with 93% as singletons. Sequenced input: CD8+ T cells sorted from blood. These receptors were obtained from a human donor in good health.

The rearrangement joins TRBV7-9 to TRBJ2-7; D is unclear. Between the trimmed V and J ends, which lost 0 bases and 6 bases, there was a span of 9 bases. CDR3 length: 13 residues. CDR1 and CDR2 from the germline V gene are SEHNR and FQNEAQ (reference sequence). CDR3 in DNA: TGTGCCAGCAGCTTAGCGCTTCCCCCCGAGCAGTACTTC. Its protein product is CASSLALPPEQYF.

As for this clone: Other DNA sequences in this sample translate to the same CDR3. The rearrangement links TRBV6-4 to TRBJ2-1, with 10 bases identical to TRBD2. V shed 0 bases, J shed 6 bases, and the junction held 2 bases outside the gene matches. The CDR3 has 15 amino acids. Germline V gene sequence: CDR1 MRHNA, CDR2 SNTAGT. CDR3 bases: TGTGCCAGCAGTGACTCGAGCGGGGGGGCCAATGAGCAGTTCTTC. Amino acids: CASSDSSGGANEQFF.

On this clone itself: The same CDR3 arises from other DNA sequences in this sample as well. The chain links TRBV7-9 to TRBJ2-7; possible D gene TRBD1, 6 bases. The CDR3 extends over 12 amino acids. The V end lost 4 bases, the J end lost 4 bases, and 8 bases lay between the germline ends. CDR1 is SEHNR, CDR2 FQNEAQ, per germline (reference sequence). This CDR3 reads CASSSGVYEQYF. In nucleotides, the CDR3 is TGTGCCAGCAGCTCAGGGGTGTACGAGCAGTACTTC.

The V and J genes are TRBV5-4 and TRBJ2-7, with TRBD2 as a possible D gene (7 bases). The CDR3 has 16 amino acids. V shed 6 bases and J shed 1 base, with 20 bases lying between them. Germline CDR1 is SGHNT and CDR2 is YYREEE (reference sequence). CDR3 in DNA: TGTGCCAGCACCCAAGAGACGGGGGGCCTTTCCTACGAGCAGTACTTC. It is translated as CASTQETGGLSYEQYF.

The chain links TRBV27 to TRBJ1-2, with D possibly matching TRBD1 (5 bases). Germline V CDR1 and CDR2: MNHEY, SMNVEV (reference sequence). Trimming pared 1 base from V and 4 bases from J, leaving 13 bases between. The CDR3 runs to 15 residues. CDR3 coding DNA: TGTGCCAGCAGTTTATGGTCAGGGTCAGGCTATGGCTACACCTTC. Translation: CASSLWSGSGYGYTF.

The V gene is TRBV4-3, the J gene TRBJ2-7, with D possibly matching TRBD2 (5 bases). V was shortened by 0 bases and J by 6 bases, with 12 bases between the two germline ends. The CDR3 extends over 14 amino acids. Per germline, CDR1 LGHNA and CDR2 YSLEER. Here the CDR3 reads CASSQDPSPSEQYF. CDR3 sequence (DNA): TGCGCCAGCAGCCAAGATCCTAGCCCGAGCGAGCAGTACTTC.

The V call is TRBV4-1, the J call TRBJ1-2; TRBD1 matches at 9 bases. V gave up 7 bases and J gave up 0 bases; unmatched junction bases: 12. This CDR3 region has 17 residues. The germline gives CDR1 MGHRA, CDR2 YSYEKL. The CDR3 DNA follows: TGCGCCAGCACCCCCTCGACAGGGGGGGGCACTAACTATGGCTACACCTTC. Its protein is CASTPSTGGGTNYGYTF.

The chain combines TRBV4-1 with TRBJ2-3; no reliable D call. V gave up 1 base and J gave up 4 bases, with 6 bases separating them. The CDR3 sequence is 13 residues long. Germline CDR1 reads MGHRA; CDR2 reads YSYEKL. The CDR3 DNA sequence: TGCGCCAGCAGCCAAGTAGGCTCAGATACGCAGTATTTT. Protein: CASSQVGSDTQYF.

CDR3 sequence reads: CASKGGRTNSPLHF. CDR3 nucleotides: TGTGCCAGCAAGGGCGGCAGGACCAATTCACCCCTCCACTTT. The chain carries TRBV27 and TRBJ1-6; D gene ambiguous. Per the germline V gene, CDR1 is MNHEY and CDR2 is SMNVEV (reference sequence). V was clipped by 7 bases and J by 7 bases, with 14 bases between them. CDR3 length: 14 amino acids.

The chain joins TRBV7-8 to TRBJ2-1; the D gene could be TRBD1 or TRBD2 (5 bases each). The CDR3 is 11 amino acids. Germline V gene lookup returns CDR1 SGHVS and CDR2 FQNEAQ. Trimming removed 1 base from V and 10 bases from J, with 5 bases in between. CDR3 protein: CASSLGGEQFF. Here the CDR3 DNA reads TGTGCCAGCAGCTTAGGGGGGGAGCAGTTCTTC. Using reference TRBV7-8 and TRBJ2-1 for the parts outside the CDR3, the full variable domain is GAGVSQSPRYKVAKRGQDVALRCDPISGHVSLFWYQQALGQGPEFLTYFQNEAQLDKSGLPSDRFFAERPEGSVSTLKIQRTQQEDSAVYLCASSLGGEQFFGPGTRLTVL.

The chain couples TRBV4-3 to TRBJ1-6; D ambiguous. Germline lookup yields CDR1 LGHNA and CDR2 YSLEER. Trimming took 1 base from V and 9 from J, leaving 7 bases between them. The CDR3 has 13 residues. The CDR3 region is CASSQGGGSPLHF. In DNA, the CDR3 is TGCGCCAGCAGCCAAGGTGGAGGTTCACCCCTCCACTTT.